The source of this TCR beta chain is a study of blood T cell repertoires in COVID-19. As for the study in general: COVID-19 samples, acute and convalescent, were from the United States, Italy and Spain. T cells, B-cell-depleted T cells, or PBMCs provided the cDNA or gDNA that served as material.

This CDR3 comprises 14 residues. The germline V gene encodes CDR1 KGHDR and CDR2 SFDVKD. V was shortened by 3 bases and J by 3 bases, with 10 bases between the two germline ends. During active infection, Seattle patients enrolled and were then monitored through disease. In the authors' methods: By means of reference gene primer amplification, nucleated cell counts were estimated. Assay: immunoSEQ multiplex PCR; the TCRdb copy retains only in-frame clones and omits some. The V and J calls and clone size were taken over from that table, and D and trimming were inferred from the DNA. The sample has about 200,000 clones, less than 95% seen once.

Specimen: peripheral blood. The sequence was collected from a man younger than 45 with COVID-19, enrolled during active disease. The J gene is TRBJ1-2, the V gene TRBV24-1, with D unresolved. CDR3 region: CATSDRGRDYGYTF. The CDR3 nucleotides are TGTGCCACCAGTGATCGCGGCCGAGACTATGGCTACACCTTC.